These 9 T cell receptor beta chains originate from one sample sequenced in a study of OX40 agonist ivuxolimab in advanced cancers. Profiling relied on immunoSEQ multiplex PCR, and the TCRdb table lists in-frame clones only, not all of them. This sample yields fewer than 55,000 clones, of which 65% to 85% are seen a single time; about 7% belongs to the top ten. The sample was CD4+ or CD8+ T cells sorted from blood, taken in a trial of the OX40 agonist ivuxolimab. The receptors were gathered from an adult with an advanced solid tumor such as melanoma, head and neck, liver or kidney cancer.

The V and J genes are TRBV10-1 and TRBJ1-4; no definite D call. Trimming left V 3 bases short and J 3 bases short, with 2 bases between. From germline, CDR1 is WNHNN and CDR2 SYGVQD (reference sequence). The length of the CDR3 is 12 residues. CDR3 in DNA: TGCGCCAGCAGTGATCCTAATGAAAAACTGTTTTTT. Translated: CASSDPNEKLFF.

V gene TRBV5-1 combines with J gene TRBJ1-1; D gene uncertain. Trimming removed 0 bases from V and 1 base from J, with 4 bases in between. Germline V gene lookup returns CDR1 SGHRS and CDR2 YFSETQ. The CDR3 extends over 13 amino acids. The CDR3 protein is CASSLGPNTEAFF. In DNA form, the CDR3 reads TGCGCCAGCAGCTTGGGGCCGAACACTGAAGCTTTCTTT.

On this clone itself: Other DNA sequences within the sample encode an identical CDR3. The J gene is TRBJ1-6, the V gene TRBV9; weak D call: TRBD1 (6 bases). This CDR3 has 14 residues. V lost 3 bases, J lost 5 bases, and 9 bases lay in between. Germline V gene sequence: CDR1 SGDLS, CDR2 YYNGEE. The CDR3 spells CASSGRDNNSPLHF. The CDR3 region has the DNA TGTGCCAGCAGCGGCCGGGACAATAATTCACCCCTCCACTTT.

The rearrangement joins TRBV30 to TRBJ1-6; 7 positions agree with TRBD1. V shed 2 bases, J shed 6 bases, and the junction held 7 bases outside the gene matches. From germline, CDR1 is GTSNPN and CDR2 SVGIG (reference sequence). The CDR3 extends over 15 amino acids. The CDR3 reads CAWSYAGQINSPLHF. CDR3 DNA sequence: TGTGCCTGGAGTTATGCGGGACAGATTAATTCACCCCTCCACTTT.

This clone has only one observation. J is TRBJ2-7 and V is TRBV30, with D hard to call. The germline CDR1 and CDR2 sequences are GTSNPN and SVGIG (reference sequence). V dropped 2 bases and J dropped 4 bases, with 12 bases sitting between them. The CDR3 spans 13 residues. The CDR3 sequence: CAWSRQKNYEQYF. The CDR3 bases are TGTGCCTGGAGTCGCCAGAAAAATTACGAGCAGTACTTC.

The chain joins TRBV11-1 to TRBJ2-2; no firm D call. The CDR3 is 12 residues long. Trimming cost V 3 bases and J 4 bases, with 3 bases left between them. CDR1 and CDR2 from the germline V gene are SGHAT and FQDESV (reference sequence). In DNA form, the CDR3 reads TGTGCCAGCAGCTTGGGCACCGGGGAGCTGTTTTTT. Amino acid sequence: CASSLGTGELFF. Full variable domain (rest looked up from reference TRBV11-1 and TRBJ2-2): EAEVAQSPRYKITEKSQAVAFWCDPISGHATLYWYRQILGQGPELLVQFQDESVVDDSQLPKDRFSAERLKGVDSTLKIQPAELGDSAMYLCASSLGTGELFFGEGSRLTVL.

The chain uses TRBV6-1 and TRBJ1-5; 10 bases align to TRBD1. CDR3 length equals 15 residues. Germline V gives CDR1 MNHNS, CDR2 SASEGT. Trimming took 6 bases from V and 2 from J; bases not matched to a gene: 4. CDR3 in DNA: TGTGCCAGCAGATGGGACAGGGGAGGCAATCAGCCCCAGCATTTT. It is translated as CASRWDRGGNQPQHF.

In its sample, this clone was seen once. The J gene is TRBJ2-2, the V gene TRBV6-1, with 7 positions matching TRBD1. Germline V gene data show CDR1 as MNHNS and CDR2 as SASEGT. The CDR3 length is 13 residues. Trimming cost V 6 bases and J 4 bases; bases outside gene matches: 2. CDR3 bases: TGTGCCAGCAGGACAGGGTTCACCGGGGAGCTGTTTTTT. As protein: CASRTGFTGELFF.

The chain uses TRBV5-4 and TRBJ2-7; D remains ambiguous. Germline loops: CDR1 SGHNT, CDR2 YYREEE (reference sequence). CDR3 length: 15 amino acids. V was shortened by 2 bases and J by 7 bases, with 19 bases between the two germline ends. This chain's CDR3 is CASSLDSQTWREQYF. As DNA, the CDR3 is TGTGCCAGCAGCTTAGATTCACAGACGTGGCGGGAGCAGTACTTC. Variable domain in full (rest from reference TRBV5-4 and TRBJ2-7): ETGVTQSPTHLIKTRGQQVTLRCSSQSGHNTVSWYQQALGQGPQFIFQYYREEENGRGNFPPRFSGLQFPNYSSELNVNALELDDSALYLCASSLDSQTWREQYFGPGTRLTVT.